These 15 T cell receptor beta chains were sequenced from one sample in a study of T cells expressing NK-cell markers. One entry per CDR3 protein, without DNA, is what TCRdb gives after re-calling the 5' RACE reads. There are approximately 150,000 distinct CDR3 sequences in the sample, with around 18% held by the top ten. Material for sequencing was blood T cells: a sorted CD56 or NKG2C T cell subset, CD4+ or CD8+ T cells, or bulk PBMC T cells (not recorded which). The receptors were gathered from a woman aged 18-70 years in good health.

CDR3 region: CASSHLEGFQYF. The genes are TRBV27 and TRBJ2-7. The germline gives CDR1 MNHEY, CDR2 SMNVEV (reference sequence). The CDR3 covers 12 residues.

The chain uses TRBV5-5 and TRBJ2-2; TCRdb lists TRBD1, though no DNA is available to test this call. This CDR3 comprises 15 residues. Germline assignment: CDR1 SGHKS and CDR2 YYEKEE (reference sequence). The CDR3 reads CASSSGTGETGELFF.

The CDR3 here is CASSETSGSFGEVF. The chain employs TRBV2 and TRBJ2-1; TCRdb outputs TRBD2, but without DNA this stays unchecked. Germline V lookup: CDR1 SNHLY, CDR2 FYNNEI. This CDR3 comprises 14 residues.

The V gene is TRBV5-5, the J gene TRBJ2-7. There are 15 residues in the CDR3. Looked up from germline, CDR1 is SGHKS and CDR2 is YYEKEE (reference sequence). This chain's CDR3 is CASSLAGGIAYEQYF.

The chain uses TRBV9 and TRBJ1-2; the TCRdb call, TRBD1, lacks DNA for checking. The germline gives CDR1 SGDLS, CDR2 YYNGEE. This CDR3 has 16 amino acids. Here the CDR3 reads CASSDDRTAGAYGYTF.

CDR3 loop: CASSASFGNGELFF. The chain employs TRBV9 and TRBJ2-2. The length of the CDR3 is 14 residues. Germline V CDR1 and CDR2: SGDLS, YYNGEE. Looking up the rest from reference TRBV9 and TRBJ2-2 gives the full variable domain: DSGVTQTPKHLITATGQRVTLRCSPRSGDLSVYWYQQSLDQGLQFLIQYYNGEERAKGNILERFSAQQFPDLHSELNLSSLELGDSALYFCASSASFGNGELFFGEGSRLTVL.

This chain connects TRBV10-3 to TRBJ1-3. This CDR3 is built from 14 residues. Germline CDR1 and CDR2: ENHRY and SYGVKD. CDR3: CAISDSHSGNTIYF.

The genes are TRBV9 and TRBJ2-3; TCRdb's D gene call, TRBD1, goes unchecked for lack of DNA. CDR3 length: 16 amino acids. CDR1 SGDLS and CDR2 YYNGEE come from the germline V gene. The CDR3 spells CASSVAGGGPTDTQYF.

The chain links TRBV10-3 to TRBJ1-3; TCRdb designates TRBD1, a call that cannot be tested without DNA. Germline V gene sequence: CDR1 ENHRY, CDR2 SYGVKD. This CDR3 is built from 16 residues. The CDR3 is CAISERTGTTGNTIYF.

V gene TRBV27 combines with J gene TRBJ2-5. This CDR3 spans 16 amino acids. CDR1 and CDR2 from the germline V gene are MNHEY and SMNVEV (reference sequence). CDR3 in amino acids: CASSLRNLGRQETQYF.

V usage is TRBV12-3 or TRBV12-4 and J usage is TRBJ1-4; there is no DNA to check the TCRdb D call of TRBD1. The CDR3 runs 16 residues. CDR3 protein: CASSLAQGRANEKLFF.

The V gene is TRBV9, the J gene TRBJ2-7; as DNA is missing, the TRBD1 call by TCRdb cannot be tested. This CDR3 contains 15 residues. CDR1 is SGDLS, CDR2 YYNGEE, per germline. This CDR3 reads CASSPRSREEDEQYF.

The V call is TRBV18, the J call TRBJ1-1; TCRdb's D call of TRBD1 is untestable without DNA. CDR1 KGHSH and CDR2 LQKENI come from the germline V gene. This CDR3 contains 15 residues. The CDR3 sequence: CASSPQQGRNTEAFF.

The rearrangement uses TRBV25-1 and TRBJ1-5. CDR1 MGHDK and CDR2 SYGVNS come from the germline V gene. The CDR3 is made up of 12 amino acids. The CDR3 here is CASSASGQPQHF.

The rearrangement links TRBV12-3 or TRBV12-4 to TRBJ2-5; the TRBD2 assignment by TCRdb is unverifiable without DNA. The CDR3 has 15 residues. The CDR3 protein is CASSLQAGGLGTQYF.